This TCR beta chain appears in the sequencing data of a study of blood T cell repertoires in COVID-19. The overall study: Specimens from acute and convalescent COVID-19 originated in the United States, Italy and Spain. The analysed material was cDNA or gDNA that came from T cells, B-cell-depleted T cells, or PBMCs.

Methods used by the authors: Amplification of reference gene primers provided the estimated nucleated cell counts. Profiling relied on immunoSEQ multiplex PCR, and the TCRdb table lists in-frame clones only, not all of them. V and J calls and clone size follow that table, whereas D and trimming were derived from the DNA. The table includes 290,000 or so clones, approximately 85% detected once. Germline values: CDR1 LNHDA, CDR2 SQIVND (reference sequence). V lost 7 bases to trimming and J lost 2 bases; unmatched junction nucleotides: 12. The CDR3 consists of 17 residues. V and J are TRBV19 and TRBJ2-1; 9 bases line up with TRBD2. Sequenced sample: peripheral blood. This sequence was found in a man aged 45 to 65 with active or convalescent COVID-19. The CDR3 bases are TGTGCCAGTACCCCGGGGGTAGCGGGAGTGACCTACAATGAGCAGTTCTTC. Amino acid sequence: CASTPGVAGVTYNEQFF.